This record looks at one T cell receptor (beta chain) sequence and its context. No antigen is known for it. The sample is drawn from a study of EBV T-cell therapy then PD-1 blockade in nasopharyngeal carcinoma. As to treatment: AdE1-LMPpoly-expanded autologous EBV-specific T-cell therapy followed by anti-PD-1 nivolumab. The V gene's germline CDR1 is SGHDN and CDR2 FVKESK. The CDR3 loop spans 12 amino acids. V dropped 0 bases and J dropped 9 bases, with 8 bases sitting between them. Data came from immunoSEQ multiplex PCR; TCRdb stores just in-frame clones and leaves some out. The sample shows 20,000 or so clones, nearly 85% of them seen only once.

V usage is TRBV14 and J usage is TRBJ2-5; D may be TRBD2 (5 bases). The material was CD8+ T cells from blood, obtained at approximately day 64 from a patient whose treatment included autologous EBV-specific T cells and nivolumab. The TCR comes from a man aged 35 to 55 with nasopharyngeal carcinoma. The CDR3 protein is CASSQEEVAQYF. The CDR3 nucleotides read TGTGCCAGCAGCCAAGAGGAGGTCGCCCAGTACTTC.